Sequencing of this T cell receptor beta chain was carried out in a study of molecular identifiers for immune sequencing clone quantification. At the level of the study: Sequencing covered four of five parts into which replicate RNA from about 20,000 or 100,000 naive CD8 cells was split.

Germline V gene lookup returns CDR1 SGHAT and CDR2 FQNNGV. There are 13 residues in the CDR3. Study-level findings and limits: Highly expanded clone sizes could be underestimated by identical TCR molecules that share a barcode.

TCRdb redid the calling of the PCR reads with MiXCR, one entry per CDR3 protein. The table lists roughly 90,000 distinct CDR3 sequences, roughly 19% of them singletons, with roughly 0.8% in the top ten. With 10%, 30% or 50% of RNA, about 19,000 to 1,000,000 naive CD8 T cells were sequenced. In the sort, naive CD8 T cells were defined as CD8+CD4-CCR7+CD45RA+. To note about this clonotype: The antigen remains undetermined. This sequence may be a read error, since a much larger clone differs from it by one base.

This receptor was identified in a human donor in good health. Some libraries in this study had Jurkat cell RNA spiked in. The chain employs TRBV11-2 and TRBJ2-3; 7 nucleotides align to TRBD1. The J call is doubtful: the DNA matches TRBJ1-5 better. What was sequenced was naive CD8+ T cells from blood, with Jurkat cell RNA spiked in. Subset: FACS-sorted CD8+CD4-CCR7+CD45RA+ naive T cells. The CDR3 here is CASIDRVADTQHF. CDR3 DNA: TGTGCCAGCATCGACAGGGTTGCGGATACGCAGCATTTT.